The entry below gives a single T cell receptor (beta chain) sequence along with its context. This sample is part of a study of blood T cell repertoires in COVID-19. Study overall: Material from acute and convalescent COVID-19 was sourced from the United States, Italy and Spain. Sources were T cells, B-cell-depleted T cells, or PBMCs; the material itself was cDNA or gDNA.

Germline values: CDR1 KGHSH, CDR2 LQKENI. After removal of 6 bases from V and 10 bases from J, the junction contained 8 bases not matched to a gene. The CDR3 consists of 14 residues. In the authors' methods: Amplifying reference gene primers gave estimates of nucleated cell counts. The table came from immunoSEQ multiplex PCR; TCRdb's copy has only in-frame clones and leaves some out. That table supplies the V and J calls and clone size; D and trimming were determined from the DNA. This sample has under 150,000 clones; about four fifths occur once, and the top ten carry about 5.5%. The TCR sequence derives from an elderly man with active or convalescent COVID-19. This chain uses TRBV18 with TRBJ1-6; 8 bases match TRBD1. Sequenced material: peripheral blood. The CDR3 bases are TGTGCCAGCTCGGACAGGGATCAAGGGTCACCCCTCCACTTT. This translates into CASSDRDQGSPLHF.